The T cell receptor (beta chain) under discussion was sequenced for a study of blood T cell repertoires in COVID-19. With 5 bases clipped from V and 5 bases from J, the junction kept 14 bases outside the gene matches. From germline, CDR1 is LNHDA and CDR2 SQIVND (reference sequence). The CDR3 is 16 residues long. The method was immunoSEQ multiplex PCR; TCRdb's version includes in-frame clones alone and lacks a portion of them. The data hold 300,000 to 450,000 clones, with more than 75% observed a single time. The clonotype originates from a woman between 18 and 29 years old who had recovered from COVID-19. Sequencing was carried out using PBMCs or T cells enriched from blood (not recorded which). The chain uses TRBV19 and TRBJ2-7, with 8 bases aligning to TRBD1. The CDR3 is CASSPRGTGASNEQYF. The DNA for the CDR3 is TGTGCCAGTAGTCCCCGAGGGACAGGCGCTAGTAACGAGCAGTACTTC. Together with reference TRBV19 and TRBJ2-7, the CDR3 gives the full variable domain: DGGITQSPKYLFRKEGQNVTLSCEQNLNHDAMYWYRQDPGQGLRLIYYSQIVNDFQKGDIAEGYSVSREKKESFPLTVTSAQKNPTAFYLCASSPRGTGASNEQYFGPGTRLTVT.